This T cell receptor (beta chain) was recorded in a study of regulatory T cells in long-lasting Graves disease. Points from the study as a whole: Segments TRBV28, TRBJ1-2 and TRBJ2-5 showed preferential usage in persistent disease.

To note about this clonotype: The antigen is not known.

In germline, CDR1 is GTSNPN, CDR2 SVGIG (reference sequence). CDR3 size: 12 residues. Time point reported: newly diagnosed GD, antithyroid drugs for less than 3 months. Generation of the TCR library employed RNA extracted from PBMCs. The collection involved drawing 8.5 to 9 milliliters of peripheral blood into EDTA tubes. Sequencing libraries for TCR beta were prepared with iRepertoire HTBI primers and Arm-PCR of CDR3 regions. TCRdb reprocessed the multiplex PCR reads via MiXCR and lists one record per CDR3 protein. Among under 300,000 distinct CDR3 sequences listed, around 17% were seen once. The sample was peripheral blood mononuclear cells (PBMCs), taken at new diagnosis, from a patient treated with antithyroid drugs. The chain employs TRBV30 and TRBJ1-2; TRBD1 matches 9 bases. The receptor's source is a female donor with Graves disease. In DNA form, the CDR3 reads TGTGCTCGGACGAACAGGGGGCATGGCTACACCTTC. Amino acid sequence: CARTNRGHGYTF.